Listed here are 28 T cell receptor beta chains from one sample, sequenced in a study of molecular identifiers for immune sequencing clone quantification. One entry per CDR3 protein results from TCRdb running MiXCR on the PCR reads. The table lists 60,000 to 70,000 distinct CDR3 sequences, around a sixth of them singletons, with 1.4% to 1.5% in the top ten. The sample was naive CD8+ T cells from blood, with Jurkat cell RNA spiked in. The subset: FACS-sorted CD8+CD4-CCR7+CD45RA+ naive T cells. The origin of the receptors is a human donor in good health. Some libraries in this study had Jurkat cell RNA spiked in.

This clonotype appeared many times. V is TRBV25-1 and J is TRBJ2-5, with D uncertain. The CDR3 extends over 13 amino acids. Trimming removed 3 bases from V and 7 bases from J, with 12 bases in between. Germline V gene data show CDR1 as MGHDK and CDR2 as SYGVNS. The CDR3 reads CASSESATGTQYF. CDR3 DNA: TGTGCCAGCAGTGAGTCAGCCACGGGGACCCAGTACTTC. Using reference TRBV25-1 and TRBJ2-5 for the parts outside the CDR3, the full variable domain is EADIYQTPRYLVIGTGKKITLECSQTMGHDKMYWYQQDPGMELHLIHYSYGVNSTEKGDLSSESTVSRIRTEHFPLTLESARPSHTSQYLCASSESATGTQYFGPGTRLLVL.

This chain connects TRBV2 to TRBJ2-7, with D unclear. The V end lost 2 bases, the J end lost 0 bases, and 8 bases lay between the germline ends. The CDR3 runs to 14 residues. Looked up from germline, CDR1 is SNHLY and CDR2 is FYNNEI. The CDR3 spells CASSERRISYEQYF. CDR3 in DNA: TGTGCCAGCAGTGAAAGACGGATCTCCTACGAGCAGTACTTC.

Note on this clonotype: A much larger clone sits a single nucleotide away, making a read error possible. The chain carries TRBV13 and TRBJ2-2; D perhaps matches TRBD2 (6 bases). CDR3 length equals 15 residues. Germline V CDR1 and CDR2: PRHDT, FYEKMQ (reference sequence). CDR3 DNA: TGTGCCAACAGCGAAACTACCGGGAGCCCCGGGGAGCTGTTTTTT. Translated: CANSETTGSPGELFF.

This clonotype was found once. A much larger clone lies a single base off, so this may be a read error. The chain joins TRBV11-2 to TRBJ2-3; D unclear. The CDR3 loop spans 13 amino acids. CDR1 and CDR2 (germline): SGHAT, FQNNGV. The CDR3 sequence: CASSLYPADAQYF. CDR3 DNA: TGTGCCAGCAGCTTATATCCGGCAGATGCGCAGTATTTT.

This clonotype was detected only a few times. At one end the junction does not follow the germline gene, possibly because of a read error. The CDR3 coding sequence is TGTGCCACCGAAGGAGCCTGGGACAGCCACGAGCGGTACTTC. Its translation is CATEGAWDSHERYF. J is TRBJ2-7 and V is TRBV10-3; 7 bases align to TRBD1. CDR1 is ENHRY and CDR2 is SYGVKD in the germline V gene. The CDR3 has 14 amino acids.

This clonotype was detected only a few times. V is TRBV12-3 or TRBV12-4 and J is TRBJ1-6; 7 nucleotides align to TRBD1. Losses at the gene ends were 4 bases for V and 0 bases for J; bases not matched to a gene: 6. CDR3 length: 17 residues. The CDR3 here is CASSSGQESSYNSPLHF. CDR3 nucleotides: TGTGCCAGCAGTTCCGGACAGGAGAGCTCCTATAATTCACCCCTCCACTTT.

The sample holds many counts of this clonotype. This chain joins TRBV11-2 and TRBJ2-7; perhaps TRBD2 as D (6 bases). CDR3 length equals 15 residues. CDR1 SGHAT and CDR2 FQNNGV come from the germline V gene. Between the trimmed V and J ends, which lost 4 bases and 5 bases, there was a span of 18 bases. CDR3 nucleotides: TGTGCCAGCAGCTACGCCGGGAGCCACGGCGACGAGCAGTACTTC. As protein: CASSYAGSHGDEQYF.

The V and J genes are TRBV12-3 or TRBV12-4 and TRBJ2-5; 14 bases align to TRBD2. CDR3 length equals 15 residues. Unmatched junction bases numbered 3, after V lost 5 bases and J lost 4 bases. This CDR3 reads CASSLTSGRGETQYF. Here the CDR3 DNA reads TGTGCCAGCAGTCTGACTAGCGGGAGGGGAGAGACCCAGTACTTC.

This clonotype appeared a few times. The rearrangement uses TRBV27 and TRBJ2-5; TRBD2 aligns across 8 bases. There are 15 residues in the CDR3. Germline assignment: CDR1 MNHEY and CDR2 SMNVEV (reference sequence). The V segment lost 3 bases and the J segment 5 bases; nucleotides outside the gene matches: 8. CDR3 in amino acids: CASSFFSGSGETQYF. Here the CDR3 DNA reads TGTGCCAGCAGTTTCTTCAGCGGGAGTGGGGAGACCCAGTACTTC.

This clonotype was counted at least ten times. The genes are TRBV5-4 and TRBJ1-2; D remains ambiguous. CDR3 size: 15 residues. Trimming took off 7 bases at V and 5 bases at J, with 21 bases between the two ends. The germline V gene encodes CDR1 SGHNT and CDR2 YYREEE (reference sequence). CDR3 region: CASAVGPEEQYGYTF. CDR3 bases: TGTGCCAGCGCTGTAGGGCCCGAGGAGCAATATGGCTACACCTTC.

This clonotype was recorded at least ten times. A much larger clonotype is one base distant, so this may be a read error. The rearrangement joins TRBV12-3 or TRBV12-4 to TRBJ2-3; the D is unclear. The CDR3 has 12 residues. Trimming took 6 bases from V and 1 from J, leaving 5 bases between them. CDR3 loop: CASSFGTDTQYF. The CDR3 nucleotides are TGTGCCAGCAGCTTTGGCACAGATACGCAGTATTTT.

In the case of this clonotype: This may be a read error, as it is one base from a much larger clone. The chain couples TRBV4-1 to TRBJ2-1, with D perhaps matching TRBD1 (7 bases). CDR3 length equals 16 residues. Germline V gives CDR1 MGHRA, CDR2 YSYEKL. Here the CDR3 DNA reads TGCGCCAGCGGCCACCGCGGGGACAGCAGTTCCAATGAGCAGTTCTTC. This translates into CASGHRGDSSSNEQFF.

This clonotype was recorded at least ten times. This chain uses TRBV2 with TRBJ2-3; D unresolved. Looked up from germline, CDR1 is SNHLY and CDR2 is FYNNEI. This CDR3 is built from 13 residues. V was pared by 2 bases and J by 4 bases, with 7 bases between. DNA for the CDR3: TGTGCCAGCAGTGAAAGTGGGGCAGATACGCAGTATTTT. Its protein is CASSESGADTQYF.

The chain has TRBV2 and TRBJ2-2, with 14 nucleotides matching TRBD2. The CDR3 length is 16 residues. Trimming at V came to 6 bases and at J to 7 bases, leaving 7 bases not matched to a gene. CDR1 SNHLY and CDR2 FYNNEI come from the germline V gene. CDR3 sequence reads: CASSPTSGRADGELFF. The CDR3 DNA follows: TGTGCCAGCAGCCCGACTAGCGGGAGGGCTGACGGGGAGCTGTTTTTT. Drawing the rest from reference TRBV2 and TRBJ2-2, the complete variable domain is EPEVTQTPSHQVTQMGQEVILRCVPISNHLYFYWYRQILGQKVEFLVSFYNNEISEKSEIFDDQFSVERPDGSNFTLKIRSTKLEDSAMYFCASSPTSGRADGELFFGEGSRLTVL.

This clonotype has ten or more counts. The chain is built from TRBV4-3 and TRBJ2-1, with TRBD2 matching 10 bases. V lost 1 base to trimming and J lost 7 bases; unmatched junction nucleotides: 13. This CDR3 is 18 amino acids long. Germline V gene sequence: CDR1 LGHNA, CDR2 YSLEER. The CDR3 nucleotides are TGCGCCAGCAGCCAAGGGGCTAGCGGGAGTTCCCCCGCTAATGAGCAGTTCTTC. Translating gives CASSQGASGSSPANEQFF.

This clonotype was seen ten or more times. The V call is TRBV7-6, the J call TRBJ2-5, with 10 bases lining up with TRBD2. Looked up from germline, CDR1 is SGHVS and CDR2 is FNYEAQ. The J segment lost 5 bases and the V segment lost 5 bases, leaving 14 bases of the junction unmatched. This CDR3 is 17 amino acids long. The CDR3 is CASSAPTSGNPLETQYF. CDR3 coding DNA: TGTGCCAGCAGCGCGCCAACTAGCGGGAACCCCCTTGAGACCCAGTACTTC.

This clonotype was seen at least ten times. One junction end disagrees with the germline gene, perhaps due to a read error. The chain recombines TRBV19 with TRBJ1-5; no clear D. Germline assignment: CDR1 LNHDA and CDR2 SQIVND (reference sequence). The CDR3 runs 14 residues. The CDR3 region is CASRIGPPNQPQHF. The CDR3, as DNA: TGTGCCAGTAGGATAGGGCCCCCCAATCAGCCCCAGCATTTT. The variable domain in full, with the rest retrieved from reference TRBV19 and TRBJ1-5, is DGGITQSPKYLFRKEGQNVTLSCEQNLNHDAMYWYRQDPGQGLRLIYYSQIVNDFQKGDIAEGYSVSREKKESFPLTVTSAQKNPTAFYLCASRIGPPNQPQHFGDGTRLSIL.

The chain has TRBV5-4 and TRBJ2-7, with D possibly matching TRBD1 (6 bases). V lost 0 bases to trimming and J lost 2 bases, with 9 bases between them. The CDR3 runs to 14 residues. From germline, CDR1 is SGHNT and CDR2 YYREEE (reference sequence). The CDR3 loop reads CASSLEGDTYEQYF. The CDR3 coding sequence is TGTGCCAGCAGCTTGGAGGGGGACACCTACGAGCAGTACTTC.

This chain connects TRBV24-1 to TRBJ1-6; 8 positions agree with TRBD1. J lost 7 bases, V lost 4 bases, and 8 bases had no gene match. The CDR3 loop spans 16 amino acids. Germline values: CDR1 KGHDR, CDR2 SFDVKD. The CDR3 DNA follows: TGTGCCACCAGTGACGGACAGGGCCCACCAAATTCACCCCTCCACTTT. This gives the protein CATSDGQGPPNSPLHF.

V usage is TRBV2 and J usage is TRBJ2-5; D possibly corresponds to TRBD1 (6 bases). Germline-derived CDR1 and CDR2 are SNHLY and FYNNEI. The CDR3 runs to 16 residues. The CDR3 region is CAGSLRDTRYQETQYF. The DNA for the CDR3 is TGTGCGGGCTCCCTCCGGGACACCAGGTACCAAGAGACCCAGTACTTC.

This clonotype came up many times. The gene calls are TRBV7-2 and TRBJ2-3; unclear D gene. This CDR3 spans 16 amino acids. Trimming shortened V by 1 base and J by 0 bases, and 11 bases separated the two germline ends. Per the germline V gene, CDR1 is SGHTA and CDR2 is FQGNSA. The CDR3 loop reads CASSLGRRISTDTQYF. Written as DNA, the CDR3 is TGTGCCAGCAGCTTAGGAAGGCGGATTAGCACAGATACGCAGTATTTT.

For this clonotype: With a much larger clone just one base away, this may be a read error. The chain couples TRBV19 to TRBJ2-7, with 7 bases aligning to TRBD2. The CDR3 has 12 amino acids. Germline values: CDR1 LNHDA, CDR2 SQIVND (reference sequence). CDR3 residues: CAGSATSVEQYF. DNA of the CDR3: TGTGCCGGTAGTGCTACTAGCGTTGAGCAGTACTTC.

Concerning this clonotype: A much more abundant neighbour one base away suggests this may be a read error. The chain combines TRBV3-1 with TRBJ2-5; D is ambiguous. The CDR3 spans 11 residues. Germline CDR1 and CDR2: LGHDT and YNNKEL (reference sequence). The CDR3 reads CASSREETRYF. As DNA, the CDR3 is TGTGCCAGCAGCCGGGAAGAGACCCGGTACTTC.

This clonotype occurred many times. The rearrangement links TRBV28 to TRBJ2-3; 11 bases match TRBD2. The CDR3 extends over 14 amino acids. Germline CDR1 is MDHEN and CDR2 is SYDVKM. Trimming removed 5 bases from V and 7 bases from J; junction bases left unmatched: 5. In DNA, the CDR3 is TGTGCCAGCAGTGTAGCGGGAGGGCCGCATACGCAGTATTTT. It translates to CASSVAGGPHTQYF.

This clonotype was counted ten times or more. J is TRBJ2-7 and V is TRBV20-1; 9 positions match TRBD2. Germline V gene data show CDR1 as DFQATT and CDR2 as SNEGSKA (reference sequence). The ends lost 6 bases at V and 4 bases at J; junction bases unmatched: 10. The CDR3 consists of 14 residues. CDR3 in amino acids: CSAESGTSRYEQYF. The DNA for the CDR3 is TGCAGTGCCGAGTCCGGGACTAGCCGTTACGAGCAGTACTTC.

Ten or more counts support this clonotype. This chain uses TRBV11-1 with TRBJ2-7; possibly TRBD2 for D (6 bases). The germline V gene encodes CDR1 SGHAT and CDR2 FQDESV (reference sequence). V was pared by 1 base and J by 0 bases, with 13 bases between. The CDR3 length is 16 residues. The CDR3 here is CASSLEGTGFSYEQYF. In DNA form, the CDR3 reads TGTGCCAGCAGCTTAGAGGGGACTGGCTTCTCCTACGAGCAGTACTTC.

This clonotype was recorded at least ten times. The V gene is TRBV13, the J gene TRBJ2-7, with 9 bases lining up with TRBD2. This CDR3 is built from 17 residues. Germline CDR1 and CDR2: PRHDT and FYEKMQ (reference sequence). J was trimmed by 6 bases and V by 4 bases; bases with no gene match: 16. CDR3 bases: TGTGCCAGCAGCTCGGAACCCGGGACTAGCAATCACGTCGAGCAGTACTTC. The encoded protein is CASSSEPGTSNHVEQYF. Full variable domain (outside the CDR3, taken from reference TRBV13 and TRBJ2-7): AAGVIQSPRHLIKEKRETATLKCYPIPRHDTVYWYQQGPGQDPQFLISFYEKMQSDKGSIPDRFSAQQFSDYHSELNMSSLELGDSALYFCASSSEPGTSNHVEQYFGPGTRLTVT.

This clonotype was found many times. The chain carries TRBV27 and TRBJ2-7, with D unresolved. Germline-derived CDR1 and CDR2 are MNHEY and SMNVEV (reference sequence). The V end lost 2 bases, the J end lost 9 bases, and 23 bases lay between the germline ends. The CDR3 covers 16 residues. This CDR3 reads CASSLDIPNQWNGQYF. CDR3 coding DNA: TGTGCCAGCAGTTTAGACATACCGAACCAGTGGAATGGGCAGTACTTC.